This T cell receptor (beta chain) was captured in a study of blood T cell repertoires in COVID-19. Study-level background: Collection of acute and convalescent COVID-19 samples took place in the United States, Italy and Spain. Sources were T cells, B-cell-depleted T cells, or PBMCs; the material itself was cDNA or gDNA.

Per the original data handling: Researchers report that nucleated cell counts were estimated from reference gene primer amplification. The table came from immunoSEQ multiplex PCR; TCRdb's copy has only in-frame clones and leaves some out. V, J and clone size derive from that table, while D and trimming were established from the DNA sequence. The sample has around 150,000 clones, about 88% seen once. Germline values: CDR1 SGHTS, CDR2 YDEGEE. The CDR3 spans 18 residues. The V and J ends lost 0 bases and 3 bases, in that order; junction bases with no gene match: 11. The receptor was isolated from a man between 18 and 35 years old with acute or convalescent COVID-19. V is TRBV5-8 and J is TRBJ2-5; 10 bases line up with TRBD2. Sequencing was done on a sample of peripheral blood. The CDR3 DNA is TGTGCCAGCAGCTTGGAACTAGCGGGGAGCCGGACAAAAGAGACCCAGTACTTC. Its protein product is CASSLELAGSRTKETQYF.